Below, 29 T cell receptor beta chains from the same sample are listed, as sequenced in a study of cytomegalovirus exposure and HLA in healthy donors. The primer mix had 60 Vbeta and 13 Jbeta primers. Sequencing used immunoSEQ multiplex PCR; TCRdb keeps in-frame clones, though not all of them. Of roughly 100,000 clones listed, 74% were seen once; the top ten hold 2% to 3%. The sample consisted of PBMCs. The receptors derive from a middle-aged man in good health and CMV-seropositive.

This chain joins TRBV2 and TRBJ2-5, with 11 bases matching TRBD1. The J call may not be correct, given that the DNA end is closer to TRBJ2-7. The length of the CDR3 is 12 residues. CDR1 and CDR2 from the germline V gene are SNHLY and FYNNEI. As DNA, the CDR3 is TGTGCCAGCGGGGGACAGGGGGACGAGCAGTACTTC. Translated, it gives CASGGQGDEQYF.

The chain recombines TRBV10-2 with TRBJ2-7; 12 bases agree with TRBD2. V was pared by 4 bases and J by 6 bases, with 7 bases of the junction left unmatched. Germline assignment: CDR1 WSHSY and CDR2 SAAADI. The CDR3 has 15 amino acids. The CDR3 sequence is CASSGLAGVSGEQYF. In nucleotides, the CDR3 is TGCGCCAGCAGTGGACTAGCGGGAGTGAGTGGCGAGCAGTACTTC.

The V call is TRBV14, the J call TRBJ2-5; D perhaps matches TRBD2 (6 bases). The germline CDR1 and CDR2 sequences are SGHDN and FVKESK. The CDR3 sequence is 14 residues long. V was pared by 4 bases and J by 4 bases, with 13 bases between. CDR3 nucleotide sequence: TGTGCCAGCAGCCGGTTGGACTACCGAGAGACCCAGTACTTC. This sequence encodes CASSRLDYRETQYF.

The V call is TRBV11-2, the J call TRBJ2-3; D not resolved. Trimming shortened V by 0 bases and J by 7 bases, and 11 bases separated the two germline ends. This CDR3 has 14 amino acids. CDR1 is SGHAT, CDR2 FQNNGV, per germline. The DNA of the CDR3 is TGTGCCAGCAGCTTAGATGGTTGGCCCAATACGCAGTATTTT. It is translated as CASSLDGWPNTQYF. The variable domain in full, completed from reference TRBV11-2 and TRBJ2-3, reads EAGVAQSPRYKIIEKRQSVAFWCNPISGHATLYWYQQILGQGPKLLIQFQNNGVVDDSQLPKDRFSAERLKGVDSTLKIQPAKLEDSAVYLCASSLDGWPNTQYFGPGTRLTVL.

J is TRBJ2-7 and V is TRBV5-5; 7 nucleotides line up with TRBD2. Looked up from germline, CDR1 is SGHKS and CDR2 is YYEKEE (reference sequence). The V segment lost 4 bases and the J segment 3 bases; nucleotides outside the gene matches: 7. There are 14 residues in the CDR3. CDR3 nucleotides: TGTGCCAGCAGCCCCTGGGGACTATTCTACGAGCAGTACTTC. Translated, it gives CASSPWGLFYEQYF.

This chain links TRBV5-1 with TRBJ2-3, with a weak D call TRBD2 (6 bases). The CDR3 sequence is 16 residues long. Trimming left V 3 bases short and J 4 bases short, with 18 bases between. Germline CDR1 is SGHRS and CDR2 is YFSETQ. The CDR3 nucleotides are TGCGCCAGCAGCTCTGCCGGGACTCCCCACCCAGATACGCAGTATTTT. Amino acid sequence: CASSSAGTPHPDTQYF.

V and J are TRBV20-1 and TRBJ2-5; D remains ambiguous. The V and J ends lost 5 bases and 5 bases respectively, with 9 bases between them. The CDR3 consists of 11 residues. Germline V gives CDR1 DFQATT, CDR2 SNEGSKA (reference sequence). DNA for the CDR3: TGCAGTGCTTCAGTGGAGGAGACCCAGTACTTC. As protein: CSASVEETQYF.

The chain has TRBV10-3 and TRBJ2-3; 12 nucleotides agree with TRBD2. CDR3 length equals 15 residues. The V gene's germline CDR1 is ENHRY and CDR2 SYGVKD. The ends lost 6 bases at V and 5 bases at J; junction bases unmatched: 6. This chain's CDR3 is CAIRSSGGGQDTQYF. The DNA for the CDR3 is TGTGCCATCAGGTCTAGCGGGGGGGGTCAAGATACGCAGTATTTT.

The gene calls are TRBV28 and TRBJ2-7, with TRBD1 matching over 8 bases. This CDR3 has 13 amino acids. Germline-derived CDR1 and CDR2 are MDHEN and SYDVKM. J lost 5 bases, V lost 6 bases, and 6 bases had no gene match. As DNA, the CDR3 is TGTGCCAGCAGCCTGGGACAGGACAACGAGCAGTACTTC. It is translated as CASSLGQDNEQYF.

J is TRBJ2-5 and V is TRBV9; maybe TRBD2 (6 bases). CDR1 SGDLS and CDR2 YYNGEE come from the germline V gene. The CDR3 is 16 residues long. The ends were cut back, 0 bases at V and 0 bases at J, with 12 bases in the middle. The CDR3 is CASSVGRGRHQETQYF. The CDR3 nucleotides read TGTGCCAGCAGCGTAGGACGGGGGAGACACCAAGAGACCCAGTACTTC.

This clone was seen a handful of times. The rearrangement links TRBV19 to TRBJ1-1; tentative D call: TRBD1 (5 bases). This CDR3 spans 14 amino acids. The germline V gene encodes CDR1 LNHDA and CDR2 SQIVND (reference sequence). V lost 1 base and J lost 5, with 11 bases in between. The CDR3 bases are TGTGCCAGTAGTATAGGGGGAGGGGAGACTGAAGCTTTCTTT. It codes for CASSIGGGETEAFF.

The gene calls are TRBV5-5 and TRBJ1-6; weak D call: TRBD1 (6 bases). Trimming stripped 3 bases from V and 9 bases from J, with 19 bases between. The CDR3 is 16 amino acids. Germline V gene data show CDR1 as SGHKS and CDR2 as YYEKEE (reference sequence). For the CDR3, the DNA is TGTGCCAGCAGCTCTCCGAAGGGGGATTGGGGTTCACCCCTCCACTTT. Its protein is CASSSPKGDWGSPLHF.

The V and J genes are TRBV14 and TRBJ2-1; possible D gene TRBD2, 6 bases. V was shortened by 4 bases and J by 8 bases, with 15 bases between the two germline ends. Per germline, CDR1 SGHDN and CDR2 FVKESK. The CDR3 length is 14 residues. CDR3 loop: CASSPGEVLYEQFF. The CDR3 DNA is TGTGCCAGCAGCCCGGGAGAGGTTCTCTATGAGCAGTTCTTC.

This chain connects TRBV19 to TRBJ2-7, with D tentatively TRBD2 (5 bases). V lost 5 bases to trimming and J lost 2 bases, with 13 bases between them. CDR3 length: 14 residues. Germline assignment: CDR1 LNHDA and CDR2 SQIVND (reference sequence). CDR3 residues: CASSARRGTYEQYF. The CDR3 DNA follows: TGTGCCAGTAGTGCCCGACGGGGAACCTACGAGCAGTACTTC.

The chain joins TRBV14 to TRBJ2-7; 10 bases map to TRBD1. In germline, CDR1 is SGHDN, CDR2 FVKESK. CDR3 length: 15 amino acids. V trimming: 4 bases; J trimming: 1 base; junction bases outside the gene matches: 4. In DNA, the CDR3 is TGTGCCAGCAGCCCGGGACAGGGGTGGTCCTACGAGCAGTACTTC. Protein product: CASSPGQGWSYEQYF.

This chain links TRBV9 with TRBJ1-2; 7 positions agree with TRBD1. The CDR3 sequence is 15 residues long. The V gene end was trimmed by 4 bases and the J gene end by 3 bases; junction bases not matched to a gene: 9. CDR1 is SGDLS, CDR2 YYNGEE, per germline. The chain's CDR3 is CASSPEGARDYGYTF. The CDR3 bases are TGTGCCAGCAGCCCCGAGGGGGCGCGGGACTATGGCTACACCTTC. Supplemented by reference TRBV9 and TRBJ1-2, the full variable domain reads DSGVTQTPKHLITATGQRVTLRCSPRSGDLSVYWYQQSLDQGLQFLIQYYNGEERAKGNILERFSAQQFPDLHSELNLSSLELGDSALYFCASSPEGARDYGYTFGSGTRLTVV.

V gene TRBV19 combines with J gene TRBJ2-2; D is unresolved. The CDR3 loop spans 14 amino acids. Germline CDR1 and CDR2: LNHDA and SQIVND (reference sequence). V dropped 4 bases and J dropped 1 base, with 7 bases sitting between them. The CDR3 coding sequence is TGTGCCAGTAGTAAACGGGTGAACACCGGGGAGCTGTTTTTT. Protein sequence: CASSKRVNTGELFF.

The chain has TRBV2 and TRBJ2-5; D is uncertain. Trimming left V 4 bases short and J 3 bases short, with 12 bases between. Germline V gene data show CDR1 as SNHLY and CDR2 as FYNNEI. The CDR3 spans 14 residues. In DNA form, the CDR3 reads TGTGCCAGCAGTGGCGATGTCACCAAAGAGACCCAGTACTTC. This sequence encodes CASSGDVTKETQYF.

This chain joins TRBV7-9 and TRBJ2-1; 7 bases fit TRBD2. Per the germline V gene, CDR1 is SEHNR and CDR2 is FQNEAQ (reference sequence). J lost 9 bases, V lost 0 bases, and 5 bases had no gene match. There are 14 residues in the CDR3. CDR3 DNA: TGTGCCAGCAGCTTAGCCCCGGGACTACTTGAGCAGTTCTTC. This sequence encodes CASSLAPGLLEQFF.

This rearrangement joins TRBV5-4 to TRBJ2-1; 7 nucleotides agree with TRBD2. Germline assignment: CDR1 SGHNT and CDR2 YYREEE (reference sequence). The CDR3 runs 13 residues. The J segment lost 3 bases and the V segment lost 6 bases, leaving 3 bases of the junction unmatched. The CDR3 DNA sequence: TGTGCCAGCAAGGCGGGGGACTACAATGAGCAGTTCTTC. Protein product: CASKAGDYNEQFF.

This clone has a handful of counts. This chain joins TRBV14 and TRBJ2-7; 9 positions match TRBD2. Germline V gene data show CDR1 as SGHDN and CDR2 as FVKESK. Germline trimming cut 1 base from V and 3 bases from J; bases unmatched to any gene: 4. CDR3 size: 15 residues. CDR3 loop: CASSQVSGSGYEQYF. CDR3 nucleotide sequence: TGTGCCAGCAGCCAAGTTAGCGGGAGCGGCTACGAGCAGTACTTC. Supplemented by reference TRBV14 and TRBJ2-7, the full variable domain reads EAGVTQFPSHSVIEKGQTVTLRCDPISGHDNLYWYRRVMGKEIKFLLHFVKESKQDESGMPNNRFLAERTGGTYSTLKVQPAELEDSGVYFCASSQVSGSGYEQYFGPGTRLTVT.

V gene TRBV19 combines with J gene TRBJ1-6; D not certain. Trimming took off 1 base at V and 8 bases at J, with 3 bases between the two ends. CDR1 LNHDA and CDR2 SQIVND come from the germline V gene (reference sequence). CDR3 size: 12 residues. The CDR3 sequence: CASSIGDSPLHF. CDR3 DNA: TGTGCCAGTAGTATAGGCGATTCACCCCTCCACTTT.

The J gene is TRBJ2-5, the V gene TRBV12-2; the table's TRBD2 call for D was not verified on the DNA. The J call is uncertain, as TRBJ2-7 better fits the DNA end. TRBV12-2 is shown as a pseudogene. This CDR3 contains 15 residues. The CDR3 nucleotides read TGTGCAAGTCGCCCTCGGGGTAGTCCTACCTACGAGCAGTACTTC. This encodes CASRPRGSPTYEQYF.

CDR3 DNA sequence: TGTGCCAGCAGCCAAGAGGTCAGCGCCTACGAGCAGTACTTC. It codes for CASSQEVSAYEQYF. The chain uses TRBV4-2 and TRBJ2-7; no clear D. Germline CDR1 LGHNA, CDR2 YNFKEQ. V lost 0 bases, J lost 2 bases, and 8 bases lay in between. The CDR3 totals 14 residues.

V usage is TRBV6-1 and J usage is TRBJ1-1, with no clear D. The CDR3 totals 13 residues. Germline lookup yields CDR1 MNHNS and CDR2 SASEGT. V was cut by 6 bases and J by 1 base, with 9 bases left in between. Here the CDR3 DNA reads TGTGCCAGCAGCTTCCGGGAGAACACTGAAGCTTTCTTT. Amino acids: CASSFRENTEAFF.

The chain is built from TRBV19 and TRBJ2-1; 10 nucleotides match TRBD1. Germline CDR1 and CDR2: LNHDA and SQIVND (reference sequence). The length of the CDR3 is 15 residues. V dropped 5 bases and J dropped 10; count of bases not matched to a gene: 11. Written as DNA, the CDR3 is TGTGCCAGTAGTTCCGACAGGGGGCGAGTACGGGAGCAGTTCTTC. Its translation: CASSSDRGRVREQFF. Combining the CDR3 with reference TRBV19 and TRBJ2-1 gives the whole variable domain DGGITQSPKYLFRKEGQNVTLSCEQNLNHDAMYWYRQDPGQGLRLIYYSQIVNDFQKGDIAEGYSVSREKKESFPLTVTSAQKNPTAFYLCASSSDRGRVREQFFGPGTRLTVL.

The chain combines TRBV5-6 with TRBJ1-3; D is perhaps TRBD1 (5 bases). CDR3 length equals 18 residues. Trimming left V 0 bases short and J 0 bases short, with 16 bases between. From germline, CDR1 is SGHDT and CDR2 YYEEEE. The CDR3 DNA follows: TGTGCCAGCAGCTTGGGGGGACTAGCGGGAGTCTCTGGAAACACCATATATTTT. It is translated as CASSLGGLAGVSGNTIYF.

This chain connects TRBV5-6 to TRBJ2-7, with D hard to call. The germline V and J ends were trimmed by 0 bases and 6 bases, with 7 bases remaining between them. Germline values: CDR1 SGHDT, CDR2 YYEEEE. CDR3 size: 12 residues. The CDR3 spells CASSLGNSEQYF. The CDR3 nucleotides read TGTGCCAGCAGCTTGGGTAATTCCGAGCAGTACTTC.

This chain uses TRBV11-3 with TRBJ2-2, with 10 positions matching TRBD1. V shed 5 bases and J 7 bases; nucleotides not matched to a gene: 4. In germline, CDR1 is SGHNT, CDR2 YENEEA. The CDR3 is 14 amino acids. The CDR3 region is CASSRDRGHGELFF. The CDR3 nucleotides are TGTGCCAGCAGCCGGGACAGGGGTCACGGGGAGCTGTTTTTT.